This TCR beta chain was profiled in a study of blood T cell repertoires in COVID-19 (TCRdb year 2020). Background on the whole study: The collaborator samples originated in the United States, Italy and Spain and spanned the acute and convalescent phases of COVID-19. The material from the prospective study consisted of cDNA or gDNA derived from T cells, B-cell-depleted T cells, or PBMCs. Subjects who had been exposed to COVID-19, were actively infected with it, or had recovered from it provided the deeply sampled blood TCRbeta repertoires that made up the dataset. The repertoires were made available in a free public database intended to serve as a resource for research on the immune response to SARS-CoV-2. Samples were obtained from the ongoing ImmuneRACE study (first 160 participants) and from some 1,200 subjects provided by 6 global collaborators. Sample metadata almost always included a de-identified subject ID, COVID-19 status, age in years and sex. Where available, HLA class I and class II types were taken from metadata supplied by the sample provider and were not determined by assay-based typing.

Participants in the prospective study were enrolled through a virtual design, were aged roughly 18 to 100 years, and lived in approximately 25 United States geographic areas. In the prospective study, cohorts were assigned on the basis of participant-reported clinical history obtained from a screening survey and a study questionnaire. ImmuneRACE Cohort 3 recovered participants were defined by two consecutive negative NP/OP PCR tests, healthcare professional clearance, or symptom resolution. In the prospective study, whole blood, serum and a nasopharyngeal or oropharyngeal swab were collected from each participant by mobile phlebotomists. Over a 2-month period, participants in the prospective study had the option of providing additional blood draws and questionnaires. Prospective study blood samples were shipped either frozen or at room temperature before DNA extraction. A remark on this clone: It has no known antigen specificity. No base quality information exists; no much larger clone differs at one position.

Reading from cysteine to phenylalanine, the CDR3 counts 15 amino acids. Only the CDR3 DNA is retained, 45 bases long and in frame from the first base. For this chain, trimming is 3 bases at the V end and 3 bases at the J end, and the number of junction bases without a gene match is 8. The germline V gene sets CDR1 to LGHNA and CDR2 to YNFKEQ. Broad study findings and their caveats: The amount of clinical and demographic metadata varied by source and participant and was provided uncurated.

TCRbeta CDR3 regions were amplified from genomic DNA by means of the immunoSEQ Assay, a bias-controlled multiplex PCR. In the paper's pipeline: The number of nucleated cells in each sample was estimated from the amplification of reference gene primers within the assay. To quantify the absolute abundance of each unique TCRbeta CDR3 rearrangement, sequence reads were collapsed and filtered. Productive Simpson clonality was computed per sample as the square root of Simpson's diversity index over productive rearrangements. TCRdb provides this immuneACCESS table in a form limited to in-frame rearrangements. Some clones are lacking; in checked studies, under half of them reflect an unresolved V gene, and why the rest are absent is not known. The V and J calls and clone size were taken over from that table, and D and trimming were inferred from the DNA. The sample table records about 280,000 clones; 85% of these occur just once. Under 3% of the sample comes from the top ten.

The chain uses TRBV4-2 and TRBJ2-7, and 7 junction bases match TRBD1. Sequenced: PBMCs or T cells enriched from blood (not recorded which). This clonotype was obtained from a woman between 50 and 59 years old who had recovered from COVID-19. The nucleotide sequence is TGTGCCAGCAGCCAGGAGACAGGGTGGAGCTACGAGCAGTACTTC. It codes for CASSQETGWSYEQYF.